The sequence of this TCR beta chain was determined in a study of OX40 agonist ivuxolimab in advanced cancers. The junction had 3 bases not matched to a gene; V was cut back by 0 bases and J by 4 bases. Germline V gene sequence: CDR1 SGHNT, CDR2 YYREEE (reference sequence). This CDR3 comprises 15 residues. Generated by immunoSEQ multiplex PCR, the TCRdb table keeps only in-frame clones and is missing some. The sample comprises 70,000 to 85,000 clones, approximately 94% of which are singletons, and around 5.1% rests with the top ten. This chain links TRBV5-4 with TRBJ2-1, with 8 bases identical to TRBD2. The material was CD4+ or CD8+ T cells sorted from blood, obtained in a trial of the OX40 agonist ivuxolimab. The sequence came from an adult with an advanced solid tumor such as melanoma, head and neck, liver or kidney cancer. CDR3: CASSLVAGFYNEQFF. The CDR3 bases are TGTGCCAGCAGCTTGGTAGCGGGATTTTACAATGAGCAGTTCTTC. Full variable domain (outside the CDR3, taken from reference TRBV5-4 and TRBJ2-1): ETGVTQSPTHLIKTRGQQVTLRCSSQSGHNTVSWYQQALGQGPQFIFQYYREEENGRGNFPPRFSGLQFPNYSSELNVNALELDDSALYLCASSLVAGFYNEQFFGPGTRLTVL.